This T cell receptor (beta chain) is from a study of blood T cells in healthy people across ages. The use of a sample-barcoded 5' primer and a J-beta primer mix characterized a second PCR of roughly 6 to 11 cycles. TCRdb reprocessed the 5' RACE reads via MiXCR and lists one record per CDR3 protein. The sample contains around 1,000,000 distinct CDR3 sequences, about two fifths of which appear only once. The V gene's germline CDR1 is MNHEY and CDR2 SVGEGT. V lost 5 bases and J 1 base, leaving 8 bases between the germline ends. There are 13 residues in the CDR3. The chain has TRBV6-2 or TRBV6-3 and TRBJ1-2; D gene ambiguous. The sequence derives from a man younger than 35 in good health. Sequencing was done on a sample of blood. CDR3 DNA sequence: TGTGCCAGCAGTGACCTGTTTAACTATGGCTACACCTTC. Translation: CASSDLFNYGYTF.